The sequence of this T cell receptor (beta chain) was determined in a study of T cell repertoires in cytomegalovirus infection. Study information: Through public TCR beta signatures, both CMV infection and matching HLA type were indicated.

The germline V gene has CDR1 MNHNY and CDR2 SVGAGI (reference sequence). The CDR3 extends over 16 amino acids. V gave up 8 bases and J gave up 4 bases, with 23 bases separating them. TCRdb redid the calling of the reads with MiXCR, one entry per CDR3 protein. The table includes more than 400,000 distinct CDR3 sequences, more than 20% detected once. In its sample, this clonotype was seen a few times. The antigen is not known. Whole-study findings and limits: Carriers of CMV and the relevant HLA type were discriminated by public TCR beta frequency. It was HLA-C-restricted CMV-specific TCR beta clonotypes that dominated the response ex vivo.

J is TRBJ1-2 and V is TRBV6-6; D is perhaps TRBD1 (5 bases). The TCR sequence derives from a human donor in good health (CMV status not recorded). Some clones in this sample may be carry-over from other donors' samples. Material: PBMCs. This chain's CDR3 is CASGLDRGRGLYGYTF. Here the CDR3 DNA reads TGTGCCAGCGGGCTAGATAGGGGTAGGGGCCTCTATGGCTACACCTTC.